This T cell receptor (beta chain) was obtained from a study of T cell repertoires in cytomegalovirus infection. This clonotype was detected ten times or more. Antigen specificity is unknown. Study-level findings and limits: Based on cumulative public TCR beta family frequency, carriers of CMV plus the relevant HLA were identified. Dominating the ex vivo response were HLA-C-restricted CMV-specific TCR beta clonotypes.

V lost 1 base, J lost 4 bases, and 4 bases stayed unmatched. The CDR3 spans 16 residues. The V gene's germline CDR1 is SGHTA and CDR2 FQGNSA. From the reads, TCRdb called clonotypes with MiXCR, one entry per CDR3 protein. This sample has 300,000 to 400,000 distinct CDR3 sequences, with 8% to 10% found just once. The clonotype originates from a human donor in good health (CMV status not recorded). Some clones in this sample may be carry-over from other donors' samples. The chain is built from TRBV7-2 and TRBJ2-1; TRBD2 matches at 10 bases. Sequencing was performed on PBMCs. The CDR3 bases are TGTGCCAGCAGCTTAGAGCGGGGGGGCCGGTACAATGAGCAGTTCTTC. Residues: CASSLERGGRYNEQFF.